These 4 T cell receptor beta chains were all obtained from the same sample, sequenced in a study of response to subunit inactivated influenza vaccine. TCRdb ran MiXCR on the RT-PCR reads and lists one entry per CDR3 protein. This sample carries about 570,000 distinct CDR3 sequences, approximately 10% of them seen once, and the ten largest clones take approximately 10%. The same specimen was also included in a second study, on T cells expressing NK-cell markers. As that study records: Generation of TCR beta cDNA was performed by 5'RACE template switching incorporating UMIs.

The sequencing used PBMCs from blood, collected on the day of vaccination. All receptors derive from a man in his fifties or sixties who received an inactivated influenza vaccine.

The rearrangement joins TRBV7-2 to TRBJ2-3, with D tentatively TRBD1 (6 bases). This CDR3 is 13 amino acids long. The ends were cut back, 5 bases at V and 5 bases at J, with 11 bases in the middle. Germline V lookup: CDR1 SGHTA, CDR2 FQGNSA. This chain's CDR3 is CASSPTRGDTQYF. CDR3 nucleotides: TGTGCCAGCAGCCCGACCAGGGGAGATACGCAGTATTTT.

The chain recombines TRBV5-5 with TRBJ2-3; 7 bases are shared with TRBD2. This CDR3 has 15 residues. CDR1 SGHKS and CDR2 YYEKEE come from the germline V gene (reference sequence). Trimming took 0 bases from V and 5 from J; bases not matched to a gene: 6. The CDR3 loop reads CASSLAGLVQDTQYF. The DNA of the CDR3 is TGTGCCAGCAGCTTGGCCGGACTAGTCCAAGATACGCAGTATTTT. The whole variable domain, remainder taken from reference TRBV5-5 and TRBJ2-3, is DAGVTQSPTHLIKTRGQQVTLRCSPISGHKSVSWYQQVLGQGPQFIFQYYEKEERGRGNFPDRFSARQFPNYSSELNVNALLLGDSALYLCASSLAGLVQDTQYFGPGTRLTVL.

This clonotype showed up just a few times. The rearrangement uses TRBV7-2 and TRBJ1-5; 11 bases match TRBD1. Germline assignment: CDR1 SGHTA and CDR2 FQGNSA. Unmatched junction bases numbered 6, after V lost 5 bases and J lost 6 bases. CDR3 size: 15 residues. In nucleotides, the CDR3 is TGTGCCAGCAGCAAAGGACAGGGGGCATTTCAGCCCCAGCATTTT. Its translation: CASSKGQGAFQPQHF.

This clonotype was picked up a small number of times. This chain connects TRBV5-1 to TRBJ2-7, with D possibly being TRBD1 (6 bases). Per the germline V gene, CDR1 is SGHRS and CDR2 is YFSETQ. V was trimmed by 4 bases and J by 5 bases, leaving 10 bases between them. The CDR3 length is 12 residues. CDR3 loop: CASSMGQHEQYF. The CDR3 bases are TGCGCCAGCAGCATGGGACAACACGAGCAGTACTTC.